The clone carrying this T cell receptor beta chain was seen just once. What it recognizes is unknown. Time point: week 23, last vaccination. Vaccination used 300 ug of mutant IDH1 20-mer peptide per dose, with topical imiquimod. Astrocytomas that were new, WHO grade 3 or 4, IDH1-mutant and ATRX-lost were present in the donors. These data originate in a study of a mutant IDH1 vaccine in newly diagnosed glioma. TCRdb's copy holds only in-frame clones and misses some; the assay was immunoSEQ multiplex PCR. The data show around 85,000 clones, 65% to 90% seen once. V dropped 4 bases and J dropped 3 bases, with 11 bases sitting between them. There are 13 residues in the CDR3.

V gene TRBV5-3 combines with J gene TRBJ2-7, with D possibly being TRBD1 (5 bases). TRBV5-3 is annotated as an ORF whose role is uncertain. The sample was PBMCs, taken from a glioma patient whose treatment included an IDH1 peptide vaccine. This TCR derives from a man aged 25 to 40 with glioma. Some clones in this sample may be carry-over from other donors' samples. CDR3 nucleotide sequence: TGTGCCAGAAGCCCGCAGGGATTCTACGAGCAGTACTTC. Translation: CARSPQGFYEQYF.